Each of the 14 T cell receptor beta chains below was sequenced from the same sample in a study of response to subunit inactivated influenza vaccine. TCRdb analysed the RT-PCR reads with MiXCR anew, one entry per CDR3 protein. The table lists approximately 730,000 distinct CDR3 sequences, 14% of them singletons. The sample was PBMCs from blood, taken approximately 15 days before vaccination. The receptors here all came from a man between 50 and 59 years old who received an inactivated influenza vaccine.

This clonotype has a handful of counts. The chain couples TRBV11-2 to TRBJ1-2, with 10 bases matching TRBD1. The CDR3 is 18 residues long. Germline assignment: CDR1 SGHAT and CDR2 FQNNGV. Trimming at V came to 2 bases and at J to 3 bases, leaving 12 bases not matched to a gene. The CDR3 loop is CASSLSHPGTGAYYGYTF. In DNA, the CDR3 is TGTGCCAGCAGCTTAAGTCATCCCGGGACAGGGGCTTACTATGGCTACACCTTC.

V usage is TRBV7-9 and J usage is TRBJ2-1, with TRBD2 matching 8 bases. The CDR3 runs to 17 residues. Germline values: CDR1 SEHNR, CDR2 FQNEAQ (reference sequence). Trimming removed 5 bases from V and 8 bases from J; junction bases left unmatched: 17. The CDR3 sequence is CASSPSRGGRTMDEQFF. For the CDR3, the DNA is TGTGCCAGCAGCCCCTCCCGCGGCGGGAGGACGATGGATGAGCAGTTCTTC. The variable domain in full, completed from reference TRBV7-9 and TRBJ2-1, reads DTGVSQNPRHKITKRGQNVTFRCDPISEHNRLYWYRQTLGQGPEFLTYFQNEAQLEKSRLLSDRFSAERPKGSFSTLEIQRTEQGDSAMYLCASSPSRGGRTMDEQFFGPGTRLTVL.

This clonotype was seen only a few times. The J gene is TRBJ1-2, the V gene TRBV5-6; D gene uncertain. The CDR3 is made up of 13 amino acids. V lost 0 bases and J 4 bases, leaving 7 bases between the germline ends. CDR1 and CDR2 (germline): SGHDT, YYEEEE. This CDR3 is CASSLGRTYGYTF. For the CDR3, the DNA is TGTGCCAGCAGCTTGGGCAGGACCTATGGCTACACCTTC.

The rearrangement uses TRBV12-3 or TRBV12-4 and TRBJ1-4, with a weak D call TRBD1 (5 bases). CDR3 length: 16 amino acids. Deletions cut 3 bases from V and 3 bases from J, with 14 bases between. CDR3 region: CASSFPSGAANEKLFF. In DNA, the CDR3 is TGTGCCAGCAGTTTCCCTTCCGGGGCGGCTAATGAAAAACTGTTTTTT.

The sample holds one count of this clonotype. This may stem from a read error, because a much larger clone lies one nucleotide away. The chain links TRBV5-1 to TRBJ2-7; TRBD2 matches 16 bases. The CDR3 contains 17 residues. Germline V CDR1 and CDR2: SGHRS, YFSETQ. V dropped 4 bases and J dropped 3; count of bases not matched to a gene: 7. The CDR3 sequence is CASSGTSGRAFYYEQYF. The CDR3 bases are TGCGCCAGCAGCGGGACTAGCGGGAGGGCCTTTTACTACGAGCAGTACTTC.

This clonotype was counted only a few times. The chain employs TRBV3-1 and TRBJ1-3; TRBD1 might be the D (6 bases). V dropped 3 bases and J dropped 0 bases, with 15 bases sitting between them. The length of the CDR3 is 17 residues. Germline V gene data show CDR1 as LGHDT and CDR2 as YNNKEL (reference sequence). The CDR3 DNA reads TGTGCCAGCAGCCATTTTTCAACAGGGAGCTCTGGAAACACCATATATTTT. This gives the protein CASSHFSTGSSGNTIYF.

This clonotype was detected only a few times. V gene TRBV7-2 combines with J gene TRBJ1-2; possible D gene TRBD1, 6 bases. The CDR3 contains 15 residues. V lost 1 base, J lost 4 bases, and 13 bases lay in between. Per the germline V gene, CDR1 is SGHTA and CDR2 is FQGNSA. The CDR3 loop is CASSLGFPGVYGYTF. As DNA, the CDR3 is TGTGCCAGCAGCTTAGGGTTTCCAGGGGTCTATGGCTACACCTTC.

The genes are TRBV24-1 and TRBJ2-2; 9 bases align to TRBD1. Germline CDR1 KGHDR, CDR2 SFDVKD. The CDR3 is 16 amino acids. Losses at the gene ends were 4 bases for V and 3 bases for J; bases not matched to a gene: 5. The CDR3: CATSETDRGDTGELFF. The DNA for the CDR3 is TGTGCCACCAGTGAGACCGACAGGGGGGACACCGGGGAGCTGTTTTTT.

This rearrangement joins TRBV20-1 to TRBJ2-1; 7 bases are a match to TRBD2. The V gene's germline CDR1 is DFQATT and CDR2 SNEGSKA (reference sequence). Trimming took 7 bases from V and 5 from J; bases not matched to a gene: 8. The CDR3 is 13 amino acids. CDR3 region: CSEKTGTNNEQFF. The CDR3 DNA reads TGCAGTGAAAAAACCGGGACTAACAATGAGCAGTTCTTC.

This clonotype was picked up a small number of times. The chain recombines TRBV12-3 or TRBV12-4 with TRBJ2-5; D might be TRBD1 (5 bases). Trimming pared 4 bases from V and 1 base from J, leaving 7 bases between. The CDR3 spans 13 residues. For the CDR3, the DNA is TGTGCCAGCAGTTGGGGCAGCCAAGAGACCCAGTACTTC. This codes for CASSWGSQETQYF.

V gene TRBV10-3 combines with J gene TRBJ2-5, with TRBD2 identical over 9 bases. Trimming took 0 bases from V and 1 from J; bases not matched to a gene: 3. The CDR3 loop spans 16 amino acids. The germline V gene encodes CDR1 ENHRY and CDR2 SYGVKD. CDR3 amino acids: CAISESPAGGQETQYF. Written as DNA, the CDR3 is TGTGCCATCAGTGAGTCGCCAGCGGGGGGCCAAGAGACCCAGTACTTC.

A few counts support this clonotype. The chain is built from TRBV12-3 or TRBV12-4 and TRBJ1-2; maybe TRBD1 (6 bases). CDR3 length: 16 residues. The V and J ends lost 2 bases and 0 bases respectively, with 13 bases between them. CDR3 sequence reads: CASSLWAGDSNYGYTF. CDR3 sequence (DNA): TGTGCCAGCAGTTTATGGGCAGGGGACTCTAACTATGGCTACACCTTC.

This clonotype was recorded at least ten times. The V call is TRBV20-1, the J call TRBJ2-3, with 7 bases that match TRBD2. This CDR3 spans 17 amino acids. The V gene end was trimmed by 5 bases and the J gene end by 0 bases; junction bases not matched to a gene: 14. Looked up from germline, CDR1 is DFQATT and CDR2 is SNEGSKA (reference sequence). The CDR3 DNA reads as TGCAGTGCTGAGGCCCAGGGTGGCGGGGGAAGCACAGATACGCAGTATTTT. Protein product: CSAEAQGGGGSTDTQYF.

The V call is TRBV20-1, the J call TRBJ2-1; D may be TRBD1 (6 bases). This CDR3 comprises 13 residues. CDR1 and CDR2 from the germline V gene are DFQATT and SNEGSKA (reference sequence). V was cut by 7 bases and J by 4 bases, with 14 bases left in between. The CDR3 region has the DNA TGCAGTGTACAGGGTTCTCTATACAATGAGCAGTTCTTC. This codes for CSVQGSLYNEQFF.